This TCR beta chain is drawn from a study of blood T cell repertoires in COVID-19. At the level of the study: Samples of COVID-19 (acute and convalescent) were obtained from the United States, Italy and Spain. Sources were T cells, B-cell-depleted T cells, or PBMCs; the material itself was cDNA or gDNA.

The CDR3 runs 15 residues. With V trimmed by 0 bases and J by 10 bases, 5 bases remained unmatched. Germline-derived CDR1 and CDR2 are KGHSH and LQKENI. As processed by the authors: Amplification of reference gene primers was used by the study to estimate nucleated cell counts. Data came from immunoSEQ multiplex PCR; TCRdb stores just in-frame clones and leaves some out. That table supplies the V and J calls and clone size; D and trimming were determined from the DNA. The data hold a few hundred thousand clones, with roughly 81% observed a single time. This receptor was obtained from a man aged 50-60 years who had recovered from COVID-19. The chain employs TRBV18 and TRBJ1-6; TRBD1 matches 8 bases. The sequenced material came from peripheral blood. CDR3: CASSPPDRGRSPLHF. CDR3 coding DNA: TGTGCCAGCTCACCACCTGACAGGGGACGCTCACCCCTCCACTTT.